This T cell receptor (beta chain) was identified in a study of blood T cell repertoires in COVID-19. Original handling: How many nucleated cells were present was estimated from reference gene primer amplification. Assay used: immunoSEQ multiplex PCR; TCRdb lists only in-frame clones, some missing. V, J and clone size derive from that table, while D and trimming were established from the DNA sequence. The sample lists some 120,000 clones; more than 70% were seen once. V was clipped by 1 base and J by 3 bases, with 13 bases between them. CDR1 is SQVTM, CDR2 ANQGSEA, per germline. CDR3 length equals 15 residues.

This receptor was identified in a human donor in a cohort sampled during active COVID-19. The chain combines TRBV29-1 with TRBJ2-1; tentatively, D is TRBD2 (5 bases). The sample comprised peripheral blood. Here the CDR3 DNA reads TGCAGCGTTGAAGTGCTAGCAGGAGTCTACAATGAGCAGTTCTTC. Its protein product is CSVEVLAGVYNEQFF.